Below, 27 T cell receptor beta chains from the same sample are listed, as sequenced in a study of Graves' ophthalmopathy and Graves' hyperthyroidism. Researchers took RNA transcripts and amplified TCR beta CDR3 regions from them. An initial RT-PCR round employing HTBI primers preceded a second-round multiplex PCR. TCRdb independently ran MiXCR on the multiplex PCR reads; one entry per CDR3 protein. The sample carries under 60,000 distinct CDR3 sequences, 45% to 55% recorded once. The material sequenced was peripheral blood. All receptors come from an adult woman with Graves' ophthalmopathy.

The chain uses TRBV5-6 and TRBJ2-3; TRBD1 is a possible D gene (7 bases). V was cut by 6 bases and J by 9 bases, with 23 bases left in between. The CDR3 is made up of 15 amino acids. Germline CDR1 is SGHDT and CDR2 is YYEEEE. CDR3 loop: CASTRTGWGSGTQYF. In DNA form, the CDR3 reads TGTGCCAGCACCCGGACAGGTTGGGGGAGCGGGACGCAGTATTTT.

This clonotype is deemed medium-sized. The chain employs TRBV7-6 and TRBJ2-3; unclear D gene. V shed 0 bases and J shed 4 bases, with 5 bases lying between them. The germline V gene encodes CDR1 SGHVS and CDR2 FNYEAQ. The length of the CDR3 is 13 residues. This CDR3 reads CASSLAAADTQYF. For the CDR3, the DNA is TGTGCCAGCAGCTTAGCCGCGGCAGATACGCAGTATTTT.

This chain connects TRBV20-1 to TRBJ2-5; 14 bases match TRBD2. Trimming took 2 bases from V and 5 from J; bases not matched to a gene: 4. This CDR3 region has 15 residues. Germline CDR1 DFQATT, CDR2 SNEGSKA (reference sequence). CDR3 sequence (DNA): TGCAGTGCTAGAAGGACTAGCGGGAGGTTGGAGACCCAGTACTTC. Translated, it gives CSARRTSGRLETQYF.

The rearrangement joins TRBV11-2 to TRBJ2-1, with D tentatively TRBD1 (6 bases). V lost 3 bases and J 9 bases, leaving 12 bases between the germline ends. This CDR3 region has 13 residues. The V gene's germline CDR1 is SGHAT and CDR2 FQNNGV. As DNA, the CDR3 is TGTGCCAGCAGCTTGACAGGTGGACGTGAGCAGTTCTTC. Its translation is CASSLTGGREQFF. The variable domain in full, with the rest retrieved from reference TRBV11-2 and TRBJ2-1, is EAGVAQSPRYKIIEKRQSVAFWCNPISGHATLYWYQQILGQGPKLLIQFQNNGVVDDSQLPKDRFSAERLKGVDSTLKIQPAKLEDSAVYLCASSLTGGREQFFGPGTRLTVL.

This clonotype showed up many times. CDR3 sequence: CASSPGTGSVNEQFF. Written as DNA, the CDR3 is TGCGCCAGCAGCCCCGGGACAGGGTCGGTCAATGAGCAGTTCTTC. V and J are TRBV5-1 and TRBJ2-1, with TRBD1 matching over 9 bases. CDR3 length: 15 residues. Germline V gene lookup returns CDR1 SGHRS and CDR2 YFSETQ. With 4 bases clipped from V and 6 bases from J, the junction kept 8 bases outside the gene matches.

Turning to this clonotype: This is likely a read error, given that the CDR3 carries no conserved phenylalanine or tryptophan at its end. The DNA is left out, because the CDR3 cannot be placed on it with certainty; the CDR3 is given as TCRdb lists it. This chain links TRBV7-2 with TRBJ2-2; TRBD2 reflects the table's D call only, with no check against the DNA. The CDR3 totals 12 residues, both ends included. Looked up from germline, CDR1 is SGHTA and CDR2 is FQGNSA. CDR3 amino acids: CASSLRGGRATA.

Many counts were recorded for this clonotype. This may come from a read error, since a much larger clone is one base off. The gene calls are TRBV5-1 and TRBJ2-7; 9 bases match TRBD2. This CDR3 has 18 residues. With 2 bases clipped from V and 2 bases from J, the junction kept 14 bases outside the gene matches. Germline assignment: CDR1 SGHRS and CDR2 YFSETQ. The CDR3 region is CASSLYSGRGPSAYEQYF. The CDR3 nucleotides read TGCGCCAGCAGCTTATATAGCGGGAGAGGGCCTAGCGCCTACGAGCAGTACTTC. Complete variable domain (other parts from reference TRBV5-1 and TRBJ2-7): KAGVTQTPRYLIKTRGQQVTLSCSPISGHRSVSWYQQTPGQGLQFLFEYFSETQRNKGNFPGRFSGRQFSNSRSEMNVSTLELGDSALYLCASSLYSGRGPSAYEQYFGPGTRLTVT.

The chain has TRBV7-2 and TRBJ1-2; a possible D gene is TRBD1 (6 bases). The CDR3 loop spans 18 amino acids. The V end lost 1 base, the J end lost 4 bases, and 22 bases lay between the germline ends. CDR1 is SGHTA, CDR2 FQGNSA, per germline. The CDR3 DNA is TGTGCCAGCAGCTTAGTGAGGGGGGCGAGGCATAACACCTATGGCTACACCTTC. As protein: CASSLVRGARHNTYGYTF.

This clonotype was picked up many times. CDR3 residues: CASSWTRQGAGTEAFF. Here the CDR3 DNA reads TGCGCCAGCAGCTGGACCAGACAGGGGGCCGGGACTGAAGCTTTCTTT. This chain connects TRBV5-1 to TRBJ1-1, with TRBD1 matching over 10 bases. The CDR3 has 16 residues. The V gene end was trimmed by 3 bases and the J gene end by 5 bases; junction bases not matched to a gene: 10. Germline V gene lookup returns CDR1 SGHRS and CDR2 YFSETQ. The full variable domain, completed using reference TRBV5-1 and TRBJ1-1, is KAGVTQTPRYLIKTRGQQVTLSCSPISGHRSVSWYQQTPGQGLQFLFEYFSETQRNKGNFPGRFSGRQFSNSRSEMNVSTLELGDSALYLCASSWTRQGAGTEAFFGQGTRLTVV.

This clonotype showed up many times. The chain carries TRBV11-2 and TRBJ2-7; TRBD2 matches 12 bases. The J segment lost 3 bases and the V segment lost 3 bases, leaving 15 bases of the junction unmatched. The germline V gene has CDR1 SGHAT and CDR2 FQNNGV. The CDR3 runs 19 residues. The CDR3 protein is CASSFTTSGSQGKDYEQYF. CDR3 coding DNA: TGTGCCAGCAGCTTTACGACTAGCGGGAGCCAAGGAAAAGACTACGAGCAGTACTTC.

This chain joins TRBV11-2 and TRBJ2-1; D is tentatively TRBD1 or TRBD2 (6 bases each). Trimming took off 2 bases at V and 10 bases at J, with 9 bases between the two ends. CDR3 length: 12 residues. Per germline, CDR1 SGHAT and CDR2 FQNNGV. The CDR3 is CASSLKGGEQFF. The CDR3 region has the DNA TGTGCCAGCAGCTTAAAGGGGGGCGAGCAGTTCTTC. Filled out from reference TRBV11-2 and TRBJ2-1, the complete variable domain reads EAGVAQSPRYKIIEKRQSVAFWCNPISGHATLYWYQQILGQGPKLLIQFQNNGVVDDSQLPKDRFSAERLKGVDSTLKIQPAKLEDSAVYLCASSLKGGEQFFGPGTRLTVL.

The V gene is TRBV7-6, the J gene TRBJ2-5; the match to TRBD2 covers 11 bases. CDR1 is SGHVS, CDR2 FNYEAQ, per germline. V dropped 11 bases and J dropped 7; count of bases not matched to a gene: 12. The CDR3 covers 14 residues. The CDR3 reads CAQASGTSGWTQYF. CDR3 bases: TGTGCCCAAGCCTCCGGGACTAGCGGCTGGACCCAGTACTTC.

V and J are TRBV20-1 and TRBJ1-6; possibly TRBD1 for D (5 bases). Looked up from germline, CDR1 is DFQATT and CDR2 is SNEGSKA (reference sequence). With 6 bases removed from V and 7 bases from J, the gap between germline ends came to 16 bases. The CDR3 is 14 residues long. DNA of the CDR3: TGCAGTGCACCCCTGGGACGGACGAATTCACCCCTCCACTTT. Protein product: CSAPLGRTNSPLHF.

V gene TRBV10-3 combines with J gene TRBJ2-7, with 8 bases matching TRBD2. The germline V gene encodes CDR1 ENHRY and CDR2 SYGVKD. The trim removed 2 bases at V and 5 bases at J, leaving 5 bases unmatched. The CDR3 is made up of 14 amino acids. This chain's CDR3 is CAISEAGGGHEQYF. Written as DNA, the CDR3 is TGTGCCATCAGTGAGGCGGGGGGCGGCCACGAGCAGTACTTC.

J is TRBJ2-1 and V is TRBV7-9, with 8 bases that match TRBD1. Looked up from germline, CDR1 is SEHNR and CDR2 is FQNEAQ (reference sequence). Losses at the gene ends were 6 bases for V and 10 bases for J; bases not matched to a gene: 17. The CDR3 has 16 amino acids. CDR3 sequence (DNA): TGTGCCAGCAGAGTCGGACAGGGAACGAACACCGGGGAGCAGTTCTTC. Protein: CASRVGQGTNTGEQFF.

This clonotype was recorded at least ten times. The chain couples TRBV5-4 to TRBJ1-1; 7 positions agree with TRBD1. Germline assignment: CDR1 SGHNT and CDR2 YYREEE (reference sequence). V shed 9 bases and J 0 bases; nucleotides not matched to a gene: 11. The CDR3 consists of 15 residues. CDR3 protein: CATFKGQPMNTEAFF. CDR3 nucleotides: TGTGCCACCTTCAAGGGACAGCCGATGAACACTGAAGCTTTCTTT.

This clonotype was observed many times. V is TRBV20-1 and J is TRBJ1-1; 10 positions match TRBD1. V shed 3 bases and J 5 bases; nucleotides not matched to a gene: 9. The germline V gene has CDR1 DFQATT and CDR2 SNEGSKA (reference sequence). This CDR3 spans 15 amino acids. CDR3 in amino acids: CSASPGTGVGTEAFF. The DNA of the CDR3 is TGCAGTGCTAGCCCCGGGACAGGGGTGGGTACTGAAGCTTTCTTT.

The J gene is TRBJ2-5, the V gene TRBV20-1, with TRBD1 as a possible D gene (5 bases). The CDR3 covers 14 residues. Germline CDR1 reads DFQATT; CDR2 reads SNEGSKA (reference sequence). V was clipped by 6 bases and J by 9 bases, with 23 bases between them. Here the CDR3 reads CSAERGSRNQPQYF. In DNA, the CDR3 is TGCAGTGCCGAAAGGGGCAGTCGCAATCAGCCCCAGTACTTC.

This clonotype was detected only a few times. The CDR3 nucleotides read TGTGCCAGCTCACCCGGGACAGGGCGGTCCGAGCAGTACTTC. Encoded protein: CASSPGTGRSEQYF. V usage is TRBV18 and J usage is TRBJ2-7; 9 positions match TRBD1. This CDR3 has 14 residues. The junction had 6 bases not matched to a gene; V was cut back by 3 bases and J by 6 bases. The germline V gene has CDR1 KGHSH and CDR2 LQKENI.

The CDR3 region has the DNA TGTGCCAGCACCAATAGCGGGGGACCCACAGATACGCAGTTCTTC. It translates to CASTNSGGPTDTQFF. The V call is TRBV9, the J call TRBJ2-1, with TRBD2 matching over 9 bases. The V segment lost 6 bases and the J segment 12 bases; nucleotides outside the gene matches: 16. The CDR3 is 15 amino acids. CDR1 and CDR2 from the germline V gene are SGDLS and YYNGEE.

The gene calls are TRBV7-3 and TRBJ1-5; 7 nucleotides agree with TRBD1. CDR1 and CDR2 (germline): SGHTA, FQGTGA. V shed 5 bases and J 7 bases; nucleotides not matched to a gene: 11. CDR3 size: 15 residues. As DNA, the CDR3 is TGTGCCAGCAGCCCCTTCCAGGGGGATGAGCAGCCCCAGCATTTT. Amino acid sequence: CASSPFQGDEQPQHF.

About this clonotype itself: Just one base apart from a much larger clone, this may be a read error. A read error is likely, as this CDR3 ends without the conserved phenylalanine or tryptophan. This rearrangement joins TRBV6-1 to TRBJ2-5; D is unresolved. The CDR3 extends over 12 amino acids. Germline V CDR1 and CDR2: MNHNS, SASEGT. V lost 6 bases and J lost 1, with 6 bases in between. CDR3 nucleotide sequence: TGTGCCAGCAGGGTACTCCAAGAGACCCAGTACCTC. Its protein is CASRVLQETQYL.

Note on this clonotype: One end of the junction varies from germline; a read error may be responsible. This chain links TRBV5-1 with TRBJ2-7, with 15 positions matching TRBD2. Per germline, CDR1 SGHRS and CDR2 YFSETQ. The CDR3 spans 17 residues. CDR3 sequence reads: CASSLGTSGRTSYEQCF. The CDR3 coding sequence is TGCGCCAGCAGCTTAGGGACTAGCGGGAGGACCTCCTACGAGCAGTGCTTC. The full variable domain, with the rest looked up from reference TRBV5-1 and TRBJ2-7, is KAGVTQTPRYLIKTRGQQVTLSCSPISGHRSVSWYQQTPGQGLQFLFEYFSETQRNKGNFPGRFSGRQFSNSRSEMNVSTLELGDSALYLCASSLGTSGRTSYEQCFGPGTRLTVT.

CDR3 sequence: CASSTAAKNIQYF. The CDR3 coding sequence is TGTGCCAGCAGCACAGCAGCCAAAAACATTCAGTACTTC. J is TRBJ2-4 and V is TRBV9; no definite D call. There are 13 residues in the CDR3. Germline assignment: CDR1 SGDLS and CDR2 YYNGEE. V was clipped by 4 bases and J by 0 bases, with 5 bases between them.

The V and J genes are TRBV10-3 and TRBJ2-1, with 8 bases identical to TRBD2. The germline V gene encodes CDR1 ENHRY and CDR2 SYGVKD. J was trimmed by 4 bases and V by 0 bases; bases with no gene match: 11. The length of the CDR3 is 18 residues. The CDR3 nucleotides read TGTGCCATCAGTGAGTCAGGGGTAGCGGGACAACCTTACAATGAGCAGTTCTTC. Residues: CAISESGVAGQPYNEQFF.

This clonotype has more than one count but fewer than ten. The V and J genes are TRBV20-1 and TRBJ2-3; 11 bases fit TRBD2. The CDR3 covers 14 residues. After removal of 3 bases from V and 11 bases from J, the junction contained 10 bases not matched to a gene. Germline V gene data show CDR1 as DFQATT and CDR2 as SNEGSKA (reference sequence). DNA of the CDR3: TGCAGTGCTAGCTTAGCGGGAGGGCAGGGTGAGCAGTATTTT. Translation gives CSASLAGGQGEQYF.

About this clonotype: This clone may be a read error of a much larger clone one base away. The V gene is TRBV10-3, the J gene TRBJ1-5; D gene uncertain. The germline CDR1 and CDR2 sequences are ENHRY and SYGVKD. The CDR3 consists of 14 residues. Deletions cut 5 bases from V and 0 bases from J, with 8 bases between. CDR3 loop: CAISPQTSNQPQHF. The DNA for the CDR3 is TGTGCCATCAGTCCACAAACTAGCAATCAGCCCCAGCATTTT.